This T cell receptor (beta chain) emerged from a study of T cells in localized non-small cell lung cancer. Study-level results: Among blood samples, higher T cell density accompanied longer overall survival. Uninvolved adjacent lung, not tumor, had the highest T cell clonality. Sequencing was restricted to one tumor region; therefore, heterogeneity remains possible. When the top 100 tumor clones were examined, a median approximately 59 of them also appeared in the adjacent lung, which was paired and uninvolved.

Germline loops: CDR1 SNHLY, CDR2 FYNNEI. The CDR3 has 12 residues. The V gene lost 6 bases and the J gene lost 4 bases, with 6 bases spanning the gap. The repertoire was sequenced with immunoSEQ multiplex PCR; TCRdb's copy has only in-frame clones and lacks some. The table shows roughly 58,000 clones, with roughly 81% occurring only once. On this clone itself: Its antigen is unidentified.

The TCR was taken from a man aged 35 to 70 with stage II lung adenocarcinoma. This specimen consisted of PBMCs, obtained before any cancer treatment. The V gene is TRBV2, the J gene TRBJ1-4; weak D call: TRBD1 (5 bases). The CDR3 here is CASRQGNEKLFF. For the CDR3, the DNA is TGTGCCAGCAGGCAGGGTAATGAAAAACTGTTTTTT.